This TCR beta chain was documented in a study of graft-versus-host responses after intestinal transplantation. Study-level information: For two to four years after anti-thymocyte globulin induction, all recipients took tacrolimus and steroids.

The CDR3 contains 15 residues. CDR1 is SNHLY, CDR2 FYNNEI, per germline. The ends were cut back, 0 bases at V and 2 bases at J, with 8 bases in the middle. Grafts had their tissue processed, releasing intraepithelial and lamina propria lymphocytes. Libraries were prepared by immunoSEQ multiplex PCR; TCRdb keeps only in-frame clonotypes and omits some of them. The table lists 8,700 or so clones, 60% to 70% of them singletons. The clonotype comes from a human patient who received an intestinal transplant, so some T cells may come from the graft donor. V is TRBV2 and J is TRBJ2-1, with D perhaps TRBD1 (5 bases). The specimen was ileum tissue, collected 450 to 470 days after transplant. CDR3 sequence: CASSEARGAYNEQFF. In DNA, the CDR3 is TGTGCCAGCAGTGAAGCAAGGGGCGCCTACAATGAGCAGTTCTTC.